Following are 23 T cell receptor beta chains from one sample sequenced in a study of T cell changes during pregnancy in multiple sclerosis. Profiled with immunoSEQ multiplex PCR; TCRdb holds only in-frame clones, not every one. In the table there are around 12,000 clones, 88% of which are singletons. The material was CD8+ T cells from peripheral blood mononuclear cells, obtained in the second trimester of pregnancy. Source of these receptors: a female donor in good health, enrolled as a control in a pregnancy study.

The genes are TRBV7-2 and TRBJ2-1, with D possibly matching TRBD2 (5 bases). The germline V gene encodes CDR1 SGHTA and CDR2 FQGNSA. V was shortened by 1 base and J by 3 bases, with 13 bases between the two germline ends. This CDR3 spans 16 amino acids. CDR3 sequence reads: CASSLVPRVDYNEQFF. The DNA of the CDR3 is TGTGCCAGCAGCTTAGTGCCGCGGGTAGACTACAATGAGCAGTTCTTC.

This chain joins TRBV7-8 and TRBJ2-5, with no clear D. CDR1 and CDR2 (germline): SGHVS, FQNEAQ. Trimming stripped 3 bases from V and 2 bases from J, with 4 bases between. This CDR3 is built from 12 residues. The CDR3 here is CASSFGQETQYF. The CDR3 nucleotides read TGTGCCAGCAGCTTCGGTCAAGAGACCCAGTACTTC.

The rearrangement links TRBV7-3 to TRBJ2-3; possible D gene TRBD1, 6 bases. Trimming took 5 bases from V and 1 from J, leaving 13 bases between them. CDR3 length equals 15 residues. The germline V gene encodes CDR1 SGHTA and CDR2 FQGTGA. Here the CDR3 reads CASSLGGFRTDTQYF. The CDR3 region has the DNA TGTGCCAGCAGCCTAGGGGGATTCCGCACAGATACGCAGTATTTT.

The CDR3 protein is CASSQGTAPTYNEQFF. CDR3 in DNA: TGTGCCAGCAGCCAGGGGACAGCCCCCACCTACAATGAGCAGTTCTTC. The chain joins TRBV5-6 to TRBJ2-1; TRBD1 matches at 7 bases. Trimming cost V 4 bases and J 2 bases; bases outside gene matches: 9. CDR3 size: 16 residues. Germline V gene lookup returns CDR1 SGHDT and CDR2 YYEEEE.

V gene TRBV7-9 combines with J gene TRBJ1-2; D not resolved. The germline gives CDR1 SEHNR, CDR2 FQNEAQ (reference sequence). The V end lost 1 base, the J end lost 0 bases, and 6 bases lay between the germline ends. CDR3 length: 14 amino acids. The CDR3 nucleotides are TGTGCCAGCAGCTTAGGCGTAGCTAACTATGGCTACACCTTC. Its translation is CASSLGVANYGYTF.

The V call is TRBV12-5, the J call TRBJ2-3, with TRBD2 matching over 13 bases. V lost 3 bases to trimming and J lost 4 bases; unmatched junction nucleotides: 4. Germline CDR1 LGHNT, CDR2 FRNRAP. This CDR3 region has 16 residues. The chain's CDR3 is CASGLTSGRGADTQYF. As DNA, the CDR3 is TGTGCTAGTGGTTTAACTAGCGGGAGGGGGGCAGATACGCAGTATTTT.

The chain links TRBV5-6 to TRBJ1-1; 7 nucleotides agree with TRBD1. This CDR3 is built from 13 residues. Unmatched junction bases numbered 2, after V lost 4 bases and J lost 2 bases. Looked up from germline, CDR1 is SGHDT and CDR2 is YYEEEE. CDR3: CASSRQGNTEAFF. In DNA, the CDR3 is TGTGCCAGCAGCCGACAGGGAAACACTGAAGCTTTCTTT.

CDR3 sequence: CASSITSGEYNEQFF. DNA of the CDR3: TGTGCCAGTAGTATAACTAGCGGGGAATACAATGAGCAGTTCTTC. The genes are TRBV19 and TRBJ2-1; 10 bases agree with TRBD2. V lost 2 bases, J lost 4 bases, and 2 bases stayed unmatched. Germline-derived CDR1 and CDR2 are LNHDA and SQIVND (reference sequence). The CDR3 sequence is 15 residues long.

The chain carries TRBV19 and TRBJ2-1; the match to TRBD2 covers 11 bases. The germline gives CDR1 LNHDA, CDR2 SQIVND (reference sequence). J gave up 2 bases and V 3 bases, and 0 bases lay outside the gene matches. CDR3 length equals 15 residues. This CDR3 reads CASSMTSGAYNEQFF. The DNA for the CDR3 is TGTGCCAGTAGTATGACTAGCGGGGCCTACAATGAGCAGTTCTTC.

This clone was observed a few times. V gene TRBV29-1 combines with J gene TRBJ2-7; TRBD1 agrees at 7 bases. CDR1 SQVTM and CDR2 ANQGSEA come from the germline V gene. V shed 6 bases, J shed 6 bases, and the junction held 5 bases outside the gene matches. The CDR3 length is 11 residues. The CDR3, as DNA: TGCAGCGTCGAAAACAGGGGCGAGCAGTACTTC. Residues: CSVENRGEQYF.

The chain carries TRBV11-2 and TRBJ2-7; the match to TRBD2 covers 7 bases. The germline gives CDR1 SGHAT, CDR2 FQNNGV. V lost 3 bases and J lost 0; bases outside the gene matches: 11. The CDR3 runs 17 residues. CDR3 sequence reads: CASSLGTGGVHSYEQYF. The CDR3 nucleotides read TGTGCCAGCAGCTTGGGAACTGGGGGGGTCCACTCCTACGAGCAGTACTTC.

The chain links TRBV2 to TRBJ2-7; a weak D match, TRBD2 (5 bases). V lost 4 bases to trimming and J lost 6 bases, with 13 bases between them. The CDR3 runs to 13 residues. Germline V gives CDR1 SNHLY, CDR2 FYNNEI. The CDR3 is CASSVVGVAEQYF. CDR3 sequence (DNA): TGTGCCAGCAGTGTAGTGGGAGTTGCCGAGCAGTACTTC. The full variable domain, completed using reference TRBV2 and TRBJ2-7, is EPEVTQTPSHQVTQMGQEVILRCVPISNHLYFYWYRQILGQKVEFLVSFYNNEISEKSEIFDDQFSVERPDGSNFTLKIRSTKLEDSAMYFCASSVVGVAEQYFGPGTRLTVT.

This clone was observed once. The gene calls are TRBV6-4 and TRBJ2-1; TRBD2 matches at 10 bases. This CDR3 has 15 amino acids. V lost 8 bases to trimming and J lost 9 bases; unmatched junction nucleotides: 13. Germline V gene lookup returns CDR1 MRHNA and CDR2 SNTAGT. The CDR3 nucleotides are TGTGCCAGCGGCCCCGTAGCGGGAGGAGGTAGTGAGCAGTTCTTC. Protein product: CASGPVAGGGSEQFF.

This chain joins TRBV23-1 and TRBJ2-3; TRBD2 agrees at 12 bases. TRBV23-1 carries the ORF label, with uncertain function. Unmatched junction bases numbered 9, after V lost 6 bases and J lost 2 bases. CDR3 length equals 17 residues. The CDR3 coding sequence is TGCGCCAGCAGATCTAGCGGGGGGGCCCTCCTCACAGATACGCAGTATTTT. Amino acid sequence: CASRSSGGALLTDTQYF.

In this sample, this clone turned up a few times. This sequence joins TRBV27 and TRBJ2-7, with 8 bases fitting TRBD2. Germline assignment: CDR1 MNHEY and CDR2 SMNVEV (reference sequence). V trimming: 2 bases; J trimming: 1 base; junction bases outside the gene matches: 4. The CDR3 is made up of 15 amino acids. CDR3 loop: CASSLTASGSYEQYF. DNA for the CDR3: TGTGCCAGCAGTTTAACGGCTAGCGGGTCCTACGAGCAGTACTTC.

The V gene is TRBV7-9, the J gene TRBJ1-1, with D unclear. This CDR3 is 14 amino acids long. The V gene's germline CDR1 is SEHNR and CDR2 FQNEAQ (reference sequence). V was trimmed by 2 bases and J by 1 base, leaving 8 bases between them. CDR3 sequence (DNA): TGTGCCAGCAGCTTACAGAATTCGAACACTGAAGCTTTCTTT. Its translation: CASSLQNSNTEAFF.

The genes are TRBV4-3 and TRBJ2-5, with TRBD1 matching over 7 bases. V shed 3 bases and J 6 bases; nucleotides not matched to a gene: 10. CDR3 length equals 15 residues. The germline CDR1 and CDR2 sequences are LGHNA and YSLEER. This CDR3 reads CASSQGTGDSQTQYF. CDR3 coding DNA: TGCGCCAGCAGCCAGGGGACCGGGGACAGCCAGACCCAGTACTTC.

The chain has TRBV4-1 and TRBJ1-2, with no clear D. The CDR3 is 13 amino acids. The V and J ends lost 3 bases and 7 bases respectively, with 12 bases between them. Germline V lookup: CDR1 MGHRA, CDR2 YSYEKL. The CDR3 here is CASSHSSSPGYTF. The CDR3 DNA reads TGCGCCAGCAGCCACTCCTCGAGCCCTGGCTACACCTTC.

The V and J genes are TRBV9 and TRBJ2-2, with TRBD2 matching 7 bases. Trimming took 0 bases from V and 3 from J; bases not matched to a gene: 11. The CDR3 has 18 amino acids. Looked up from germline, CDR1 is SGDLS and CDR2 is YYNGEE. The CDR3 region has the DNA TGTGCCAGCAGCGTAGGGAGATGGGGGGGTTTACACACCGGGGAGCTGTTTTTT. Its translation: CASSVGRWGGLHTGELFF.

The chain links TRBV7-6 to TRBJ2-1, with a weak D call TRBD2 (6 bases). The V end lost 5 bases, the J end lost 0 bases, and 29 bases lay between the germline ends. Germline values: CDR1 SGHVS, CDR2 FNYEAQ. The CDR3 runs to 21 residues. The CDR3: CASSLHFRERSFISSYNEQFF. CDR3 in DNA: TGTGCCAGCAGCCTACACTTCCGGGAGCGGTCTTTTATTTCCTCCTACAATGAGCAGTTCTTC.

J is TRBJ1-1 and V is TRBV4-1; tentatively, D is TRBD1 (5 bases). V lost 0 bases and J 7 bases, leaving 15 bases between the germline ends. Germline V gives CDR1 MGHRA, CDR2 YSYEKL. This CDR3 is 15 amino acids long. In nucleotides, the CDR3 is TGCGCCAGCAGCCAAGACTCGGGGGACCATAATGAAGCTTTCTTT. It encodes CASSQDSGDHNEAFF.

This clone appeared a few times. V and J are TRBV4-2 and TRBJ1-1, with D uncertain. Trimming removed 0 bases from V and 5 bases from J, with 13 bases in between. The length of the CDR3 is 15 residues. Germline values: CDR1 LGHNA, CDR2 YNFKEQ. CDR3 protein: CASSQDDGAVTEAFF. The CDR3 bases are TGTGCCAGCAGCCAAGATGACGGAGCTGTAACTGAAGCTTTCTTT.

The chain is built from TRBV19 and TRBJ1-5; the D gene is possibly TRBD1 (6 bases). The germline CDR1 and CDR2 sequences are LNHDA and SQIVND (reference sequence). V lost 7 bases, J lost 7 bases, and 14 bases lay in between. The CDR3 has 13 residues. The DNA for the CDR3 is TGTGCCAGTAATGACAGGTTAATCCAGCCCCAGCATTTT. Encoded protein: CASNDRLIQPQHF.